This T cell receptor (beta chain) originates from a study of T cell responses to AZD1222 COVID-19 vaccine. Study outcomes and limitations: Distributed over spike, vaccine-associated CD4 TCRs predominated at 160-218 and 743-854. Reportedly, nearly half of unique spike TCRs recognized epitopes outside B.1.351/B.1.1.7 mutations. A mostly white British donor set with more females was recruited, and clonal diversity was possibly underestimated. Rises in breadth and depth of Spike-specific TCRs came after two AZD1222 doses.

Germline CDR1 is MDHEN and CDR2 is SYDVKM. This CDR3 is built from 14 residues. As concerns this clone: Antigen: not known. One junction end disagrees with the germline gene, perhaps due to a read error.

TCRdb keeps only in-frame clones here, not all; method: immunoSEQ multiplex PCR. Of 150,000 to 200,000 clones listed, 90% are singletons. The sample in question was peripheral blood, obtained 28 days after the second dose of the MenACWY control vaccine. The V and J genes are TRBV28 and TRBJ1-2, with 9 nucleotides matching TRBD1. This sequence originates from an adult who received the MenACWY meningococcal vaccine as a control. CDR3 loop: CASSRQGQGRESAF. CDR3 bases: TGTGCCAGCAGCCGCCAAGGACAGGGGAGGGAGAGCGCCTTC.